These 6 T cell receptor beta chains were sequenced from one sample in a study of blood T cell repertoires in COVID-19. Here immunoSEQ multiplex PCR was the method, and the copy in TCRdb shows in-frame clones only, minus some. The sample comprises approximately 200,000 clones, approximately 80% of which are singletons, and over 6.5% rests with the top ten. Material: peripheral blood. These receptors were taken from an elderly woman with COVID-19, enrolled during active disease.

The rearrangement joins TRBV15 to TRBJ1-2; 8 nucleotides line up with TRBD1. After removal of 5 bases from V and 3 bases from J, the junction contained 5 bases not matched to a gene. The germline V gene encodes CDR1 LNHNV and CDR2 YYDKDF (reference sequence). The length of the CDR3 is 14 residues. Here the CDR3 reads CATSPDRGDYGYTF. The CDR3 DNA follows: TGTGCCACCAGCCCTGACAGGGGCGACTATGGCTACACCTTC.

On this clone itself: Other DNA sequences in this sample translate to the same CDR3. The rearrangement uses TRBV6-6 and TRBJ2-5, with D uncertain. The CDR3 has 12 amino acids. Germline V CDR1 and CDR2: MNHNY, SVGAGI (reference sequence). V was pared by 0 bases and J by 5 bases, with 4 bases between. For the CDR3, the DNA is TGTGCCAGCAGTTACTCTCGGGAGACCCAGTACTTC. Residues: CASSYSRETQYF.

J is TRBJ2-1 and V is TRBV7-3; D not resolved. The CDR3 spans 16 residues. The germline V and J ends were trimmed by 1 base and 1 base, with 11 bases remaining between them. The V gene's germline CDR1 is SGHTA and CDR2 FQGTGA. The CDR3 DNA reads as TGTGCCAGCAGCTTAAGTCTCGGAGCGTCCTACAATGAGCAGTTCTTC. It is translated as CASSLSLGASYNEQFF.

The V and J genes are TRBV10-3 and TRBJ1-2; no reliable D call. The CDR3 is 14 amino acids. Germline V gene sequence: CDR1 ENHRY, CDR2 SYGVKD. The V end was cut by 4 bases, the J end by 3 bases, with 12 bases between. CDR3 amino acids: CAISAPPRHYGYTF. In nucleotides, the CDR3 is TGTGCCATCAGTGCTCCACCCAGGCACTATGGCTACACCTTC.

This clone was seen a single time. This chain joins TRBV5-4 and TRBJ2-7; a weak D match, TRBD2 (6 bases). The CDR3 consists of 15 residues. Trimming removed 6 bases from V and 0 bases from J, with 16 bases in between. The V gene's germline CDR1 is SGHNT and CDR2 YYREEE (reference sequence). Here the CDR3 DNA reads TGTGCCAGCACACTCGGGACTCTTAGCTCCTACGAGCAGTACTTC. Amino acid sequence: CASTLGTLSSYEQYF.

This rearrangement joins TRBV18 to TRBJ1-6; 8 bases are a match to TRBD1. This CDR3 is built from 15 residues. J gave up 7 bases and V 4 bases, and 6 bases lay outside the gene matches. Germline CDR1 and CDR2: KGHSH and LQKENI. The CDR3 DNA reads as TGTGCCAGCTCACTAGGACAGGGCGGGAATTCACCCCTCCACTTT. Its translation is CASSLGQGGNSPLHF.